This passage covers 3 T cell receptor beta chains from one sample sequenced in a study of Graves' ophthalmopathy and Graves' hyperthyroidism. The study amplified TCR beta CDR3 regions using RNA transcripts. The first round was an RT-PCR with HTBI primers, and the second round was a multiplex PCR. TCRdb analysed the multiplex PCR reads with MiXCR anew, one entry per CDR3 protein. The sample shows about 400,000 distinct CDR3 sequences, 15% of them seen only once. The specimen sequenced was peripheral blood. These receptors were taken from a young woman with stable Graves' hyperthyroidism.

This clonotype was seen at least ten times. This sequence joins TRBV11-1 and TRBJ2-2; TRBD2 matches 8 bases. Germline CDR1 is SGHAT and CDR2 is FQDESV (reference sequence). Losses at the gene ends were 6 bases for V and 4 bases for J; bases not matched to a gene: 10. The CDR3 has 16 residues. This CDR3 reads CASRTGLGVSTGELFF. The CDR3 coding sequence is TGTGCCAGCAGAACGGGACTAGGGGTTAGCACCGGGGAGCTGTTTTTT. The full variable domain, its missing parts supplied by reference TRBV11-1 and TRBJ2-2, is EAEVAQSPRYKITEKSQAVAFWCDPISGHATLYWYRQILGQGPELLVQFQDESVVDDSQLPKDRFSAERLKGVDSTLKIQPAELGDSAMYLCASRTGLGVSTGELFFGEGSRLTVL.

This clonotype was counted ten times or more. The gene calls are TRBV11-2 and TRBJ1-2; D possibly corresponds to TRBD1 (6 bases). The germline CDR1 and CDR2 sequences are SGHAT and FQNNGV. The CDR3 spans 14 residues. V was shortened by 4 bases and J by 2 bases, with 11 bases between the two germline ends. CDR3 nucleotide sequence: TGTGCCAGCAGCTACACAGGGTCCAACTATGGCTACACCTTC. Amino acids: CASSYTGSNYGYTF.

Ten or more counts support this clonotype. V is TRBV2 and J is TRBJ1-2, with a tentative D call TRBD1 (5 bases). This CDR3 is 12 amino acids long. V was clipped by 7 bases and J by 4 bases, with 10 bases between them. The germline V gene has CDR1 SNHLY and CDR2 FYNNEI. The CDR3 spells CASNGDSYGYTF. CDR3 coding DNA: TGTGCCAGCAATGGTGACAGCTATGGCTACACCTTC. Full variable domain (outside the CDR3, taken from reference TRBV2 and TRBJ1-2): EPEVTQTPSHQVTQMGQEVILRCVPISNHLYFYWYRQILGQKVEFLVSFYNNEISEKSEIFDDQFSVERPDGSNFTLKIRSTKLEDSAMYFCASNGDSYGYTFGSGTRLTVV.